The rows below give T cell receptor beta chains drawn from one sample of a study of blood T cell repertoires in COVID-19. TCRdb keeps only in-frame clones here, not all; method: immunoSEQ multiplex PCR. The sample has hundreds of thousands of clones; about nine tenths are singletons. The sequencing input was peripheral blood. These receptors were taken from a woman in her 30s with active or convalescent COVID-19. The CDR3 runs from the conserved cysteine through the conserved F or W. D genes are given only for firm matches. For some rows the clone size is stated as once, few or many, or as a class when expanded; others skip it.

cdr3_nt: TGTGCCAGCAGCTTCACGGTGGTGAACACTGAAGCTTTCTTT
cdr3_aa: CASSFTVVNTEAFF
d_call: NA
j_call: TRBJ1-1
v_call: TRBV11-2
clone_size: NA

cdr3_nt: TGCGCCAGCAGCTTGATCCTAGCGGGAGGCGGTGAGACCCAGTACTTC
cdr3_aa: CASSLILAGGGETQYF
d_call: TRBD2
j_call: TRBJ2-5
v_call: TRBV5-1
clone_size: NA

cdr3_nt: TGTGCCTGGGCCGGGATAGCGGGAGGGTGGAATGAGCAGTTCTTC
cdr3_aa: CAWAGIAGGWNEQFF
d_call: TRBD2
j_call: TRBJ2-1
v_call: TRBV30
clone_size: NA

cdr3_nt: TGTGCCAGCAGTACCCAGGGAAACACTGAAGCTTTCTTT
cdr3_aa: CASSTQGNTEAFF
d_call: NA
j_call: TRBJ1-1
v_call: TRBV6-6
clone_size: NA

cdr3_nt: TGTGCCAGTAGTATAAGCGGATATTCCTACAATGAGCAGTTCTTC
cdr3_aa: CASSISGYSYNEQFF
d_call: NA
j_call: TRBJ2-1
v_call: TRBV19
clone_size: NA

cdr3_nt: TGTGCCAGTGCGGGGGGCAGGGGGAACATTCAGTACTTC
cdr3_aa: CASAGGRGNIQYF
d_call: NA
j_call: TRBJ2-4
v_call: TRBV2
clone_size: NA

cdr3_nt: TGTGCCAGCAGCTTAACCGGGACAGGGTACCAGCCCCAGCATTTT
cdr3_aa: CASSLTGTGYQPQHF
d_call: TRBD1
j_call: TRBJ1-5
v_call: TRBV7-8
clone_size: NA

cdr3_nt: TGCGCCAGCAGCTTCCGGAGGACAGGGGAGAACACTGAAGCTTTCTTT
cdr3_aa: CASSFRRTGENTEAFF
d_call: TRBD1
j_call: TRBJ1-1
v_call: TRBV5-1
clone_size: NA

cdr3_nt: TGCAGTGCTAGTGATGGAGCGAACACCGGGGAGCTGTTTTTT
cdr3_aa: CSASDGANTGELFF
d_call: NA
j_call: TRBJ2-2
v_call: TRBV20-1
clone_size: NA

cdr3_nt: TGTGCCAGCAGCTGGGGACTAGCGGGGGCGGAGACCCAGTACTTC
cdr3_aa: CASSWGLAGAETQYF
d_call: TRBD2
j_call: TRBJ2-5
v_call: TRBV7-8
clone_size: NA

cdr3_nt: TGTGCCATCTTACAGGAGAGCTCTGGAAACACCATATATTTT
cdr3_aa: CAILQESSGNTIYF
d_call: NA
j_call: TRBJ1-3
v_call: TRBV10-3
clone_size: few

cdr3_nt: TGTGCCAGCAGCGTAGGCCCCACAGGAGATACTGAAGCTTTCTTT
cdr3_aa: CASSVGPTGDTEAFF
d_call: NA
j_call: TRBJ1-1
v_call: TRBV9
clone_size: NA

cdr3_nt: TGTGCCAGTAGTGCTTGGGACAGGGGATACTACGAGCAGTACTTC
cdr3_aa: CASSAWDRGYYEQYF
d_call: TRBD1
j_call: TRBJ2-7
v_call: TRBV19
clone_size: NA

cdr3_nt: TGTGCCTGGAGTGGGCAGGGCTACACCTTC
cdr3_aa: CAWSGQGYTF
d_call: NA
j_call: TRBJ1-2
v_call: TRBV30
clone_size: NA

cdr3_nt: TGTGCCAGCAGCCGACAGGCCTACGAGCAGTACTTC
cdr3_aa: CASSRQAYEQYF
d_call: NA
j_call: TRBJ2-7
v_call: TRBV12-3/TRBV12-4
clone_size: NA

cdr3_nt: TGTGCCAGCAGGGACCTTGGCTGGGGCATAGACGAGCAGTACTTC
cdr3_aa: CASRDLGWGIDEQYF
d_call: NA
j_call: TRBJ2-7
v_call: TRBV6-5
clone_size: NA

cdr3_nt: TGTGCCAGCAGCTTTCCCACAGGGCCCCGCGGTAGCAGCACAGATACGCAGTATTTT
cdr3_aa: CASSFPTGPRGSSTDTQYF
d_call: NA
j_call: TRBJ2-3
v_call: TRBV5-4
clone_size: NA

cdr3_nt: TGTGCCAGCAGCTTACCTCCCGGGGTAGCGGGCCCCTACGAGCAGTACTTC
cdr3_aa: CASSLPPGVAGPYEQYF
d_call: TRBD2
j_call: TRBJ2-7
v_call: TRBV7-8
clone_size: NA

cdr3_nt: TGTGCCAGCAGCTTAGGTCGCGACGAGCAGTACTTC
cdr3_aa: CASSLGRDEQYF
d_call: NA
j_call: TRBJ2-7
v_call: TRBV7-2
clone_size: once

cdr3_nt: TGTGCCAGCTCACCAGACATATCCTACGAGCAGTACTTC
cdr3_aa: CASSPDISYEQYF
d_call: NA
j_call: TRBJ2-7
v_call: TRBV18
clone_size: NA

cdr3_nt: TGTGCCAGCAGTTTCCAGGGGTACAGCAATCAGCCCCAGCATTTT
cdr3_aa: CASSFQGYSNQPQHF
d_call: NA
j_call: TRBJ1-5
v_call: TRBV27
clone_size: once

cdr3_nt: TGTGCCAGCAGTGAGTCCCATCCCCAATCGCAGTATTTT
cdr3_aa: CASSESHPQSQYF
d_call: NA
j_call: TRBJ2-3
v_call: TRBV2
clone_size: NA

cdr3_nt: TGTGCCAGCTCACCACCGCAGGGAAACTACGAGCAGTACTTC
cdr3_aa: CASSPPQGNYEQYF
d_call: NA
j_call: TRBJ2-7
v_call: TRBV18
clone_size: NA

cdr3_nt: TGTGCCAGCAGTTCCACCAGGACAGGGGGAAGCCAGCCCCAGCATTTT
cdr3_aa: CASSSTRTGGSQPQHF
d_call: TRBD1
j_call: TRBJ1-5
v_call: TRBV6-2/TRBV6-3
clone_size: NA

cdr3_nt: TGTGCCAGCAGTGAAGCGAGGCTCACCGACAATCAGCCCCAGCATTTT
cdr3_aa: CASSEARLTDNQPQHF
d_call: NA
j_call: TRBJ1-5
v_call: TRBV6-1
clone_size: NA

cdr3_nt: TGTGCCAGCAGCCAAGGACCCAGGGCGTATTCCGGGGAGCTGTTTTTT
cdr3_aa: CASSQGPRAYSGELFF
d_call: NA
j_call: TRBJ2-2
v_call: TRBV3-1/TRBV3-2
clone_size: NA

cdr3_nt: TGTGCCATCAGTGATCCCGGGACTAGCGGGAGCTCCTACAATGAGCAGTTCTTC
cdr3_aa: CAISDPGTSGSSYNEQFF
d_call: TRBD2
j_call: TRBJ2-1
v_call: TRBV10-3
clone_size: NA

cdr3_nt: TGTGCCAGCAGCTTAGGGGGGACAGGGGCCTACGAGCAGTACTTC
cdr3_aa: CASSLGGTGAYEQYF
d_call: TRBD1
j_call: TRBJ2-7
v_call: TRBV7-6
clone_size: NA

cdr3_nt: TGTGCCAGTATGAGGGCGCCGGGTCCCTATGGCTACACCTTC
cdr3_aa: CASMRAPGPYGYTF
d_call: NA
j_call: TRBJ1-2
v_call: TRBV19
clone_size: NA

cdr3_nt: TGTGCCAGCAGTTACAGGGACAGTTACAATGAGCAGTTCTTC
cdr3_aa: CASSYRDSYNEQFF
d_call: TRBD1
j_call: TRBJ2-1
v_call: TRBV6-5
clone_size: NA

cdr3_nt: TGCGCCAGCAGCTTGAACAGGGCCGACTATGGCTACACCTTC
cdr3_aa: CASSLNRADYGYTF
d_call: NA
j_call: TRBJ1-2
v_call: TRBV5-1
clone_size: NA

cdr3_nt: TGTGCCAGCACCGATCCCTCGGGGTGGAACTATGGCTACACCTTC
cdr3_aa: CASTDPSGWNYGYTF
d_call: NA
j_call: TRBJ1-2
v_call: TRBV7-8
clone_size: NA

cdr3_nt: TGTGCCAGCAGCCAGGGACAGGGCGATGGCTACACCTTC
cdr3_aa: CASSQGQGDGYTF
d_call: TRBD1
j_call: TRBJ1-2
v_call: TRBV16
clone_size: NA

cdr3_nt: TGTGCCAGCAGCCAACTGAGCTCTGGAAACACCATATATTTT
cdr3_aa: CASSQLSSGNTIYF
d_call: NA
j_call: TRBJ1-3
v_call: TRBV14
clone_size: NA

cdr3_nt: TGCGCCAGCAGCTCGGGACAGGGGGCCGGGGAGCTGTTTTTT
cdr3_aa: CASSSGQGAGELFF
d_call: TRBD1
j_call: TRBJ2-2
v_call: TRBV5-1
clone_size: NA

cdr3_nt: TGTGCCTGGTGCCCGGGTTCCTACAATGAGCAGTTCTTC
cdr3_aa: CAWCPGSYNEQFF
d_call: NA
j_call: TRBJ2-1
v_call: TRBV30
clone_size: NA

cdr3_nt: TGTGCCACCGGGGGTCGGGACAGGGATTATAATGAGCAGTTCTTC
cdr3_aa: CATGGRDRDYNEQFF
d_call: TRBD1
j_call: TRBJ2-1
v_call: TRBV15
clone_size: NA

cdr3_nt: TGTGCCAGCAGCGTAGCGGGGGGGCCTCGGGAGACCCAGTACTTC
cdr3_aa: CASSVAGGPRETQYF
d_call: TRBD2
j_call: TRBJ2-5
v_call: TRBV9
clone_size: once

cdr3_nt: TGTGCCAGCAGCCAAGAGTACGGGAGAGATCAGCCCCAGCATTTT
cdr3_aa: CASSQEYGRDQPQHF
d_call: NA
j_call: TRBJ1-5
v_call: TRBV3-1/TRBV3-2
clone_size: NA

cdr3_nt: TGTGCCAGTATAGGGACAGGGAAGAATCAGCCCCAGCATTTT
cdr3_aa: CASIGTGKNQPQHF
d_call: TRBD1
j_call: TRBJ1-5
v_call: TRBV19
clone_size: NA

cdr3_nt: TGTGCCAGCAGTTTGTCGGATCAGCCCCAGCATTTT
cdr3_aa: CASSLSDQPQHF
d_call: NA
j_call: TRBJ1-5
v_call: TRBV12-3/TRBV12-4
clone_size: NA

cdr3_nt: TGTGCCAGCAGCTTGGTCGGGACAGGGGTATTAGCACTCAATCAGCCCCAGCATTTT
cdr3_aa: CASSLVGTGVLALNQPQHF
d_call: TRBD1
j_call: TRBJ1-5
v_call: TRBV5-8
clone_size: few

cdr3_nt: TGTGCCAGCAGAAGGGACAGTACACTTGGTCAGCCCCAGCATTTT
cdr3_aa: CASRRDSTLGQPQHF
d_call: TRBD1
j_call: TRBJ1-5
v_call: TRBV6-5
clone_size: NA

cdr3_nt: TGTGCCAGCAGCTTGGGACAGTTCAATCAGCCCCAGCATTTT
cdr3_aa: CASSLGQFNQPQHF
d_call: NA
j_call: TRBJ1-5
v_call: TRBV5-6
clone_size: few

cdr3_nt: TGTGCCACCAGCAGAGGGGACAGGGATCCTGGAAACACCATATATTTT
cdr3_aa: CATSRGDRDPGNTIYF
d_call: TRBD1
j_call: TRBJ1-3
v_call: TRBV15
clone_size: few

cdr3_nt: TGTGCCAGCATACAAGTGCTGACAGATACGCAGTATTTT
cdr3_aa: CASIQVLTDTQYF
d_call: NA
j_call: TRBJ2-3
v_call: TRBV2
clone_size: NA

cdr3_nt: TGTGCCAGCAGCTTGACAGGAAGCTCCTACAATGAGCAGTTCTTC
cdr3_aa: CASSLTGSSYNEQFF
d_call: NA
j_call: TRBJ2-1
v_call: TRBV5-4
clone_size: NA

cdr3_nt: TGTGCCAGCAACAGGGCCGGCACTGAAGCTTTCTTT
cdr3_aa: CASNRAGTEAFF
d_call: NA
j_call: TRBJ1-1
v_call: TRBV2
clone_size: NA

cdr3_nt: TGCGCCAGCAGTGAAACCTACCCGCTCGTGGGCCGGACCGGGGAGCTGTTTTTT
cdr3_aa: CASSETYPLVGRTGELFF
d_call: NA
j_call: TRBJ2-2
v_call: TRBV10-2
clone_size: NA